This T cell receptor beta chain was sequenced for a study of graft-versus-host responses after intestinal transplantation. Study in general: Recipients obtained multivisceral, liver-intestinal, or isolated intestinal transplants. Anti-thymocyte globulin induction preceded approximately three years of tacrolimus and steroid maintenance in all recipients.

The CDR3 is 21 residues long. V was cut by 0 bases and J by 0 bases, with 24 bases left in between. From germline, CDR1 is SGHTA and CDR2 FQGNSA. Graft material was processed, releasing intraepithelial and lamina propria lymphocytes. In the case of this clone: What it binds is unknown.

Data came from immunoSEQ multiplex PCR; TCRdb stores just in-frame clones and leaves some out. The table includes some 8,000 clones, about 63% detected once. Overall study results and limits: The authors found GvH clones in recipient marrow, some appearing first in ileum or blood.

The sequence derives from a human patient who received an intestinal transplant, so some T cells may come from the graft donor. The sample was ileum tissue, taken around 460 days after transplant. V is TRBV7-2 and J is TRBJ1-5, with D tentatively TRBD1 (5 bases). DNA for the CDR3: TGTGCCAGCAGCTTAGCCCTGGGGATCCAGGGTAGGGATTATAGCAATCAGCCCCAGCATTTT. It codes for CASSLALGIQGRDYSNQPQHF.